This TCR beta chain was sequenced in a study of spatial heterogeneity in lung cancer. Looking at the study overall: Consistently, beta-chain sequences turned up in larger numbers than alpha-chain sequences did. The average appearance count of each unique TCR and UMI combination in raw reads was more than ten.

Every cDNA TCR molecule received its own unique molecular identifier. Each CDR3 protein gets one entry after TCRdb re-called the 5' RACE reads with MiXCR. Among more than 30,000 distinct CDR3 sequences listed, 4% to 6% were seen once. The time point here: sample taken at primary tumor resection. Sequencing of whole RNA from tumor, nontumor lung or frozen PBMC involved no sorting. There are 14 residues in the CDR3. J was trimmed by 5 bases and V by 3 bases; bases with no gene match: 0. Germline V lookup: CDR1 SGHTA, CDR2 FQGNSA. The sequence came from a female donor with early-stage non-small cell lung cancer. This chain joins TRBV7-2 and TRBJ2-3; 12 positions match TRBD2. The sample here was PBMCs, taken at surgery. DNA for the CDR3: TGTGCCAGCAGCTTGACTAGCGGGAGAGATACGCAGTATTTT. Amino acid sequence: CASSLTSGRDTQYF.